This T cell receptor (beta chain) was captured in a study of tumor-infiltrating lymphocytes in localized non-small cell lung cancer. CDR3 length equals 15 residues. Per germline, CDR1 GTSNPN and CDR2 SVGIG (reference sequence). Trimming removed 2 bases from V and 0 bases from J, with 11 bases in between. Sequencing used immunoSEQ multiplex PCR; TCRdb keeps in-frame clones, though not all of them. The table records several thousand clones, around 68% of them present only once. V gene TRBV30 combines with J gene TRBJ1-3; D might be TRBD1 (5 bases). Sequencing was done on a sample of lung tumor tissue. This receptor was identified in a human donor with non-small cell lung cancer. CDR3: CAWSRLGASGNTIYF. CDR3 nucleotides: TGTGCCTGGAGTAGGCTTGGGGCCTCTGGAAACACCATATATTTT.